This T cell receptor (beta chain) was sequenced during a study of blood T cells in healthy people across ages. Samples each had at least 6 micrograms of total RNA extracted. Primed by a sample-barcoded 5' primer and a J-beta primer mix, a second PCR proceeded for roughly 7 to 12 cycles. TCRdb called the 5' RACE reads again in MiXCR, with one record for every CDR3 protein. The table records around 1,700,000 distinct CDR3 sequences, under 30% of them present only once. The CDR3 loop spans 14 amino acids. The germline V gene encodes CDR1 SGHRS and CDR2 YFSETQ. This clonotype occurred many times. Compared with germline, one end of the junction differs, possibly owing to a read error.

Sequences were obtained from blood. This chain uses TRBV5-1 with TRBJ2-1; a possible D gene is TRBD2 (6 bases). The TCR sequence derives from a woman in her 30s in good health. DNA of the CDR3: TGTGCCAGCAGCTCCGGGACTGACTACAATGAGCAGTTCTTC. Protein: CASSSGTDYNEQFF.